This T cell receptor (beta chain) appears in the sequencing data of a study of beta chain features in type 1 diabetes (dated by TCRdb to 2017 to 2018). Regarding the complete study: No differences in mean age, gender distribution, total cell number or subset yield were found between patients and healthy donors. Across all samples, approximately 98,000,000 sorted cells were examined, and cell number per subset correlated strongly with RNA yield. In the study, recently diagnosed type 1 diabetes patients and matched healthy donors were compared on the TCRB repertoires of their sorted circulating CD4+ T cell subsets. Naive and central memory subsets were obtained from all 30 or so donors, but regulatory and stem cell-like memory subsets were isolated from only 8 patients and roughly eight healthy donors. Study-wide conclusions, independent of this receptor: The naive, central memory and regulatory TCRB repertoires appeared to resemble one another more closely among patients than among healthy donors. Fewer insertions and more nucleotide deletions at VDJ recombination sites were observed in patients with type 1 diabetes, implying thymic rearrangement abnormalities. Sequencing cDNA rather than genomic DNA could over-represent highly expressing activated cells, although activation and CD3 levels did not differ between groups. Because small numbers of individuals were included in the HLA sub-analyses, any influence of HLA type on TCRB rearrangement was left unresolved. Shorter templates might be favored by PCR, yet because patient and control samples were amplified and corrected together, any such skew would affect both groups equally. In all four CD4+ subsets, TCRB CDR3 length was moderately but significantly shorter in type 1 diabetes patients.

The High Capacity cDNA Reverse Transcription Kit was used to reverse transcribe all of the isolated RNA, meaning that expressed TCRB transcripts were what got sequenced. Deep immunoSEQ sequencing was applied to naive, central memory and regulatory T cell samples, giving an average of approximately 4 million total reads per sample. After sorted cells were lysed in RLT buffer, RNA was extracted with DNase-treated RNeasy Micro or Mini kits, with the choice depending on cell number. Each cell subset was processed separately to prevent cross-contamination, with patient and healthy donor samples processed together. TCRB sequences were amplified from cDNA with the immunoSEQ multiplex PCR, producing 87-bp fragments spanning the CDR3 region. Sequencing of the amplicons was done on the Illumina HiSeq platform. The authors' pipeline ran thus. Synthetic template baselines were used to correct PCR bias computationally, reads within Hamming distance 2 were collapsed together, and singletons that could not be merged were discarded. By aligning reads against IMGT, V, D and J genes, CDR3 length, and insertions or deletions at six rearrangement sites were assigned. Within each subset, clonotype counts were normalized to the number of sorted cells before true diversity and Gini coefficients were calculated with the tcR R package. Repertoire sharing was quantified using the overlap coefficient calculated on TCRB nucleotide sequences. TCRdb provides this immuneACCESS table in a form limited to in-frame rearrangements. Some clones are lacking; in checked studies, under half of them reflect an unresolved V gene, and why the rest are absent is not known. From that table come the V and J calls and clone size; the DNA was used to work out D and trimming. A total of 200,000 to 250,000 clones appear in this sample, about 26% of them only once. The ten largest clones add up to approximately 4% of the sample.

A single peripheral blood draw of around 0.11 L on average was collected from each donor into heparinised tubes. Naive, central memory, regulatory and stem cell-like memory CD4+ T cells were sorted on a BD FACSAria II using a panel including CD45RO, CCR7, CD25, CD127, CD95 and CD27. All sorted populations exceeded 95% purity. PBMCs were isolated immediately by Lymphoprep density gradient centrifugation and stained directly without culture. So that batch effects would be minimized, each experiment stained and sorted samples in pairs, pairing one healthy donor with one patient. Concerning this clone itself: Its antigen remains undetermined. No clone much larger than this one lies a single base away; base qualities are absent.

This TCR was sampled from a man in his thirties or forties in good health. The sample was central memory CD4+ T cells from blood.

The DNA sequence is given as TGCGCCAGCAGCCCCTGGACAGAAACCTCCGAGCAGTACTTC. The translation is CASSPWTETSEQYF. The chain is encoded by TRBV5-1 joined to TRBJ2-7; the D gene is perhaps TRBD1, from 6 matching bases. Via the germline V gene, CDR1 is SGHRS and CDR2 YFSETQ. The CDR3 measures 14 amino acids from cysteine to phenylalanine. Only the CDR3 DNA is retained, 42 bases long and in frame from the first base. V loses 4 bases, J loses 6 bases, and the germline ends lie 17 bases apart.